This T cell receptor beta chain was identified in a study of blood T cell repertoires in COVID-19. Repertoires were generated with immunoSEQ multiplex PCR, while TCRdb's copy carries only in-frame clones and drops some. This table has about 270,000 clones, about 91% appearing once. The sequence was collected from a man in his forties who had been exposed to COVID-19. Sequencing was carried out using PBMCs or T cells enriched from blood (not recorded which).

The CDR3 nucleotides read TGTGCCAGCAGCCGGGGGGGATACGGAAACACCATATATTTT. Protein sequence: CASSRGGYGNTIYF. The chain combines TRBV27 with TRBJ1-3, with D possibly matching TRBD1 (5 bases). The CDR3 contains 14 residues. Germline CDR1 and CDR2: MNHEY and SMNVEV (reference sequence). The V end lost 6 bases, the J end lost 4 bases, and 13 bases lay between the germline ends.